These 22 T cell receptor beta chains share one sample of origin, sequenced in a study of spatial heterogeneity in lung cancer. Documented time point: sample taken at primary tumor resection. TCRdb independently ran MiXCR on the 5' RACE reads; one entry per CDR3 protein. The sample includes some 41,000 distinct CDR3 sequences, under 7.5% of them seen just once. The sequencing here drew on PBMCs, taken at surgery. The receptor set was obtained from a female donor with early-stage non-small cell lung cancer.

The CDR3 sequence is CASSLDSGQEQPQHF. In DNA, the CDR3 is TGCGCCAGCAGCTTGGATTCTGGGCAGGAACAGCCCCAGCATTTT. The rearrangement joins TRBV5-1 to TRBJ1-5; D unclear. The CDR3 length is 15 residues. Germline V lookup: CDR1 SGHRS, CDR2 YFSETQ. The V end lost 0 bases, the J end lost 7 bases, and 14 bases lay between the germline ends.

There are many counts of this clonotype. CDR3 loop: CASSAQGGQETQYF. The CDR3 DNA reads TGTGCCAGCAGTGCACAGGGAGGGCAAGAGACCCAGTACTTC. The chain couples TRBV2 to TRBJ2-5; tentative D call: TRBD2 (7 bases). This CDR3 contains 14 residues. Trimming cost V 4 bases and J 2 bases, with 11 bases left between them. Germline CDR1 and CDR2: SNHLY and FYNNEI.

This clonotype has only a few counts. CDR3 sequence: CASTGQGNTGELFF. The CDR3 DNA sequence: TGTGCCAGCACAGGACAGGGAAACACCGGGGAGCTGTTTTTT. The genes are TRBV6-4 and TRBJ2-2; 8 nucleotides agree with TRBD1. The CDR3 runs 14 residues. Germline CDR1 reads MRHNA; CDR2 reads SNTAGT. The ends lost 7 bases at V and 2 bases at J; junction bases unmatched: 3.

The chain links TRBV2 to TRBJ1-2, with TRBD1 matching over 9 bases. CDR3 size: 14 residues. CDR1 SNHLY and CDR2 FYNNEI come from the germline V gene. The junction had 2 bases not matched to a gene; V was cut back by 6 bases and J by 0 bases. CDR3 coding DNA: TGTGCCAGCAGCAGACAGGGGGCTAACTATGGCTACACCTTC. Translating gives CASSRQGANYGYTF. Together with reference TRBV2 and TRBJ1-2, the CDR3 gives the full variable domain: EPEVTQTPSHQVTQMGQEVILRCVPISNHLYFYWYRQILGQKVEFLVSFYNNEISEKSEIFDDQFSVERPDGSNFTLKIRSTKLEDSAMYFCASSRQGANYGYTFGSGTRLTVV.

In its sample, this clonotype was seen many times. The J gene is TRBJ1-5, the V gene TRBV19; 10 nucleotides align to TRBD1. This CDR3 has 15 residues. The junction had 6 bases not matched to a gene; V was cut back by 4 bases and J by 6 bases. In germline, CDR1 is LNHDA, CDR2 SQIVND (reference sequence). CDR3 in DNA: TGTGCCAGTAGTAAGACAGGGGGCCCCCCTCAGCCCCAGCATTTT. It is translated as CASSKTGGPPQPQHF.

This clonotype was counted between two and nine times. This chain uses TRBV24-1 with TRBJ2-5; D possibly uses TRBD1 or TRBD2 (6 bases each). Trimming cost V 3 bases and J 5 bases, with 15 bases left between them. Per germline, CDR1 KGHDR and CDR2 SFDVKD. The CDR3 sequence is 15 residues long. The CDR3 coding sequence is TGTGCCACCAGTGATAGCGACAGGAGGGGGGAGACCCAGTACTTC. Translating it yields CATSDSDRRGETQYF.

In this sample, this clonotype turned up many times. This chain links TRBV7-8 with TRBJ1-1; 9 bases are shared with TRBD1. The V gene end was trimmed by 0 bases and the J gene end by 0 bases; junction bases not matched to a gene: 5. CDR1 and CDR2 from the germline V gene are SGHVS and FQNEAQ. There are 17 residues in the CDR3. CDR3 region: CASSLAGTGRMNTEAFF. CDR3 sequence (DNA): TGTGCCAGCAGCTTAGCGGGGACAGGGAGGATGAACACTGAAGCTTTCTTT.

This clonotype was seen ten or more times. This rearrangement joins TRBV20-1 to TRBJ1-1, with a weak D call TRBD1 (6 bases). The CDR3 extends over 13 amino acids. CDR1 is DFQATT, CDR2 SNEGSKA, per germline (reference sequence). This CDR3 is CIPRQGSNTEAFF. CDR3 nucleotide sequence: TGCATCCCGCGCCAGGGGAGCAACACTGAAGCTTTCTTT.

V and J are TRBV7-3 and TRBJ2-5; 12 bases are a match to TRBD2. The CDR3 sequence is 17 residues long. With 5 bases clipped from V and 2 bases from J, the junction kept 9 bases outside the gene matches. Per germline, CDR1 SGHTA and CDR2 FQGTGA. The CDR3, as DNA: TGTGCCAGCAGCATGAACCCGGGACTAGCGGGTCAAGAGACCCAGTACTTC. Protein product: CASSMNPGLAGQETQYF.

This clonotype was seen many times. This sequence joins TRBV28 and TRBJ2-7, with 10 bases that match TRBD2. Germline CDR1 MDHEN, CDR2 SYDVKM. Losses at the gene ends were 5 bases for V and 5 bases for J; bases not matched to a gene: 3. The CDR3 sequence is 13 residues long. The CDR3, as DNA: TGTGCCAGCAGTAGCGGGGGGGGAAACGAGCAGTACTTC. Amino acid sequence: CASSSGGGNEQYF.

CDR3 in amino acids: CASSPTSGGGVSYEQYF. The CDR3 nucleotides are TGTGCCAGCTCACCCACCTCTGGCGGGGGGGTCTCCTACGAGCAGTACTTC. The V call is TRBV18, the J call TRBJ2-7; 9 bases align to TRBD2. CDR3 length: 17 residues. Germline loops: CDR1 KGHSH, CDR2 LQKENI. Trimming took 3 bases from V and 0 from J; bases not matched to a gene: 9.

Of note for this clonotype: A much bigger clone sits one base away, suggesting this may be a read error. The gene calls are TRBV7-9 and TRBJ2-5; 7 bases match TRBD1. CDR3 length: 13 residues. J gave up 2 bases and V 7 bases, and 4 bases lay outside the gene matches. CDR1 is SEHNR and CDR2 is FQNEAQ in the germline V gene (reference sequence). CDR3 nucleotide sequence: TGTGCCAGCATCCAGGGACAGCAAGAGACCCAGTACTTC. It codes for CASIQGQQETQYF.

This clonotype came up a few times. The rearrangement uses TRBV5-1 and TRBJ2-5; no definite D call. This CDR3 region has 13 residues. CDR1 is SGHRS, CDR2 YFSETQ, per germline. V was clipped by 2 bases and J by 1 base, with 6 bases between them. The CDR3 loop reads CASSFVTQETQYF. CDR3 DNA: TGCGCCAGCAGCTTCGTAACCCAAGAGACCCAGTACTTC.

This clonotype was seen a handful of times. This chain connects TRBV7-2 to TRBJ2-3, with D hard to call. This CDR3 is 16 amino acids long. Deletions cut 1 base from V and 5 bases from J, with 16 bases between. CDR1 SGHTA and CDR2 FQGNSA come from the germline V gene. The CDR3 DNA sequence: TGTGCCAGCAGCTTAGAGGTTAGCCAGACCAGAGATACGCAGTATTTT. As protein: CASSLEVSQTRDTQYF. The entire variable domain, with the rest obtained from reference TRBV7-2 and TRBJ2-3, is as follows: GAGVSQSPSNKVTEKGKDVELRCDPISGHTALYWYRQSLGQGLEFLIYFQGNSAPDKSGLPSDRFSAERTGGSVSTLTIQRTQQEDSAVYLCASSLEVSQTRDTQYFGPGTRLTVL.

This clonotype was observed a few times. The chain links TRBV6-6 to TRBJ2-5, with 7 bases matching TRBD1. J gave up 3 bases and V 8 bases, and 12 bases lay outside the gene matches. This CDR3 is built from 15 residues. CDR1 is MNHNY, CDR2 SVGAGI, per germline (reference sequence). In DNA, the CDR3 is TGTGCCAGCGCTGACAGGGAGCGTTTCGAAGAGACCCAGTACTTC. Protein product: CASADRERFEETQYF.

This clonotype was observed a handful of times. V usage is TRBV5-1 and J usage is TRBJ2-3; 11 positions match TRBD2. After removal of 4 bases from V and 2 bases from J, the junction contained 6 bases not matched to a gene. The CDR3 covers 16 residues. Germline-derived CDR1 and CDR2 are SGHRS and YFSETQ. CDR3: CASSRASGGNTDTQYF. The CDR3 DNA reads TGCGCCAGCAGCCGTGCTAGCGGGGGGAACACAGATACGCAGTATTTT. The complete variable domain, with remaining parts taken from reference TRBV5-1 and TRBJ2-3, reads KAGVTQTPRYLIKTRGQQVTLSCSPISGHRSVSWYQQTPGQGLQFLFEYFSETQRNKGNFPGRFSGRQFSNSRSEMNVSTLELGDSALYLCASSRASGGNTDTQYFGPGTRLTVL.

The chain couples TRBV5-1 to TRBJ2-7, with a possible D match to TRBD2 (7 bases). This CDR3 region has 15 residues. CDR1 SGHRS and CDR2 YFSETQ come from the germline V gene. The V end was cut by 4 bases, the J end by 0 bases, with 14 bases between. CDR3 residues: CASSVGGAPSYEQYF. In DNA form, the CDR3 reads TGCGCCAGCAGCGTAGGGGGGGCCCCCTCCTACGAGCAGTACTTC.

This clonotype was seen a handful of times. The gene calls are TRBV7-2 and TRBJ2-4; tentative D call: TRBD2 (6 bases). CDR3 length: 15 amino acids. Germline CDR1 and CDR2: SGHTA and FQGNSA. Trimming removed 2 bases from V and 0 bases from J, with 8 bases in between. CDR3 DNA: TGTGCCAGCAGCTTACGGGACTTAGCCAAAAACATTCAGTACTTC. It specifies CASSLRDLAKNIQYF. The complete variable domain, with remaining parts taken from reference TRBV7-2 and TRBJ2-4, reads GAGVSQSPSNKVTEKGKDVELRCDPISGHTALYWYRQSLGQGLEFLIYFQGNSAPDKSGLPSDRFSAERTGGSVSTLTIQRTQQEDSAVYLCASSLRDLAKNIQYFGAGTRLSVL.

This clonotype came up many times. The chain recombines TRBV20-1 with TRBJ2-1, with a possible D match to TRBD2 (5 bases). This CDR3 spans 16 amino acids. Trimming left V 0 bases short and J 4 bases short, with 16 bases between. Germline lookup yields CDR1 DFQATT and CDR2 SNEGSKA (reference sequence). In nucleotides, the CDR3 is TGCAGTGCTAGAGATTCGGAGCGGACCCTTTACAATGAGCAGTTCTTC. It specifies CSARDSERTLYNEQFF.

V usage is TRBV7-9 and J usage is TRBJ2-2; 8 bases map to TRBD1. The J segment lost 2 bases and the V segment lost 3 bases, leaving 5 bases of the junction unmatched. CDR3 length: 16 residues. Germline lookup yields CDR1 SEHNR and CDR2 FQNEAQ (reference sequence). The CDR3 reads CASSFLTGANTGELFF. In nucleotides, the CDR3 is TGTGCCAGCAGCTTTTTGACAGGGGCCAACACCGGGGAGCTGTTTTTT.

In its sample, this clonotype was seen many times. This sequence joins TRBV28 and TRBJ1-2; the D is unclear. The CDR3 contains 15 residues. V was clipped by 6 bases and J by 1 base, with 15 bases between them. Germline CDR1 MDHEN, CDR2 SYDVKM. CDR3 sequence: CASSGLGGDNYGYTF. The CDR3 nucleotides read TGTGCCAGCAGCGGTCTGGGCGGGGATAACTATGGCTACACCTTC.

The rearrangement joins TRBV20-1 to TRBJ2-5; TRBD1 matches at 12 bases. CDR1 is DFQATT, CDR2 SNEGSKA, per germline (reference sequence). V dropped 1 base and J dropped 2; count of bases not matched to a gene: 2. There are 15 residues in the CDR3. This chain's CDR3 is CSARVGQGAQETQYF. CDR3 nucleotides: TGCAGTGCTAGAGTGGGACAGGGGGCTCAAGAGACCCAGTACTTC.